Listed below are T cell receptor beta chains from one sample, sequenced in a study of shared clonotypes between healthy human individuals. Assay: immunoSEQ multiplex PCR; the TCRdb copy retains only in-frame clones and omits some. This sample has 1,400,000 or so clones, with approximately 98.5% found just once. The sequencing sample was made of naive CD4+ T cells sorted from blood. The receptors come from a man aged 30 to 45 in good health. CDR3s include the opening cysteine and the closing phenylalanine or tryptophan. Each record gives: D gene, J gene, V gene, clone size, CDR3 protein, CDR3 DNA. D genes are given only for firm matches. Size values are once, few and many counts, or a class for expanded clones, and some rows have none.

-,TRBJ2-7,TRBV5-4,-,CASSFRGTSYEQYF,TGTGCCAGCAGCTTTAGAGGGACTTCCTACGAGCAGTACTTC
-,TRBJ1-2,TRBV5-1,-,CASSHLPEPNYGYTF,TGCGCCAGCAGCCACCTGCCAGAGCCTAACTATGGCTACACCTTC
TRBD1,TRBJ2-3,TRBV14,-,CASSRTGGPFTDTQYF,TGTGCCAGCAGTCGGACAGGGGGCCCCTTCACAGATACGCAGTATTTT
-,TRBJ2-7,TRBV29-1,-,CSVEVGQGTYEQYF,TGCAGCGTTGAAGTTGGGCAGGGAACCTACGAGCAGTACTTC
-,TRBJ2-1,TRBV29-1,-,CSVGTLYNEQFF,TGCAGCGTCGGGACACTTTACAATGAGCAGTTCTTC
TRBD2,TRBJ2-3,TRBV25-1,-,CASSDTSDHYTDTQYF,TGTGCCAGCAGTGACACTAGCGACCATTACACAGATACGCAGTATTTT
TRBD1,TRBJ1-4,TRBV6-5,-,CASSPGTGGKKLFF,TGTGCCAGCAGCCCCGGGACAGGGGGCAAAAAACTGTTTTTT
-,TRBJ2-1,TRBV5-1,once,CASSVDPVKDEQFF,TGCGCCAGCAGCGTTGACCCAGTAAAGGATGAGCAGTTCTTC
TRBD1,TRBJ1-2,TRBV28,-,CASATGGVANYGYTF,TGTGCCAGCGCAACAGGGGGCGTTGCTAACTATGGCTACACCTTC
TRBD1,TRBJ2-3,TRBV5-1,-,CASSSMGQGAQMGYF,TGCGCCAGCAGTTCCATGGGACAGGGTGCACAGATGGGGTATTTT
-,TRBJ2-7,TRBV4-1,-,CASSYTLSLTRPYEQYF,TGCGCCAGCAGTTACACCCTTTCCCTGACGCGGCCCTACGAGCAGTACTTC
-,TRBJ2-7,TRBV9,-,CASSVGVLAYEQYF,TGTGCCAGCAGCGTTGGGGTCCTTGCCTACGAGCAGTACTTC
TRBD1,TRBJ2-1,TRBV7-2,-,CASSFGTGGEQFF,TGTGCCAGCAGCTTCGGGACAGGAGGTGAGCAGTTCTTC
-,TRBJ2-1,TRBV14,-,CASSHSQLSGVYNEQFF,TGTGCCAGCAGCCACTCACAGCTTAGTGGCGTCTACAATGAGCAGTTCTTC
TRBD1,TRBJ1-2,TRBV6-6,once,CASSYFQGAQGYTF,TGTGCCAGCAGTTACTTCCAGGGGGCACAAGGCTACACCTTC
-,TRBJ2-7,TRBV28,once,CASNPSGTPSSYEQYF,TGTGCCAGCAATCCCTCCGGGACTCCCAGCTCCTACGAGCAGTACTTC
TRBD1,TRBJ2-1,TRBV9,once,CASSPNPGQSYNEQFF,TGTGCCAGCAGCCCGAACCCGGGACAGTCTTACAATGAGCAGTTCTTC
-,TRBJ2-3,TRBV4-3,-,CASSQEAEHTDTQYF,TGCGCCAGCAGCCAAGAGGCCGAACACACGGATACGCAGTATTTT
TRBD1,TRBJ1-2,TRBV10-3,-,CAMGAGQGFRYGYTF,TGTGCCATGGGGGCGGGACAGGGGTTTCGCTATGGCTACACCTTC
-,TRBJ2-7,TRBV28,-,CASSSLRGDSSYEQYF,TGTGCCAGCAGTTCTCTGAGGGGGGATAGCTCCTACGAGCAGTACTTC
-,TRBJ2-7,TRBV30,-,CAWVRAHPYEQYF,TGTGCCTGGGTTCGGGCCCATCCCTACGAGCAGTACTTC
-,TRBJ2-1,TRBV5-1,-,CASSLASAGYNEQFF,TGCGCCAGCAGCTTGGCCTCGGCGGGCTACAATGAGCAGTTCTTC
-,TRBJ1-4,TRBV9,-,CASSGQDFEKLFF,TGTGCCAGCAGCGGACAAGATTTTGAAAAACTGTTTTTT
-,TRBJ2-7,TRBV28,-,CASSSTGAHDYYEQYF,TGTGCCAGCAGTTCGACAGGCGCACACGACTACTACGAGCAGTACTTC
-,TRBJ1-3,TRBV30,-,CAWSRGGTGGNTIYF,TGTGCCTGGAGCCGTGGGGGAACCGGGGGAAACACCATATATTTT
-,TRBJ2-2,TRBV15,-,CATSRGTGSPNTGELFF,TGTGCCACCAGCAGGGGGACGGGGAGTCCGAACACCGGGGAGCTGTTTTTT
-,TRBJ2-1,TRBV20-1,-,CSAVRNEQFF,TGCAGTGCCGTACGGAATGAGCAGTTCTTC